This T cell receptor beta chain derives from a study of blood T cells in healthy people across ages. J was trimmed by 12 bases and V by 5 bases; bases with no gene match: 12. This CDR3 comprises 14 residues. Isolated PBMCs totaled at least 6.5 million in each sample. This clonotype was counted only a few times. The authors ran a second PCR of roughly 6 to 12 cycles using a sample-barcoded 5' primer and a J-beta primer mix. Via MiXCR, TCRdb re-called the 5' RACE reads, giving one row per CDR3 protein. The sample lists about 2 million distinct CDR3 sequences, 49% seen once, with around 2.1% in the top ten.

The chain couples TRBV12-3 or TRBV12-4 to TRBJ2-1, with TRBD2 matching over 8 bases. This clonotype was obtained from a woman aged 40 to 50 in good health. The sequenced material came from blood. The DNA for the CDR3 is TGTGCCAGCAGTCTCGAGACCGGGACTAGGACGCAGTTCTTC. This gives the protein CASSLETGTRTQFF.